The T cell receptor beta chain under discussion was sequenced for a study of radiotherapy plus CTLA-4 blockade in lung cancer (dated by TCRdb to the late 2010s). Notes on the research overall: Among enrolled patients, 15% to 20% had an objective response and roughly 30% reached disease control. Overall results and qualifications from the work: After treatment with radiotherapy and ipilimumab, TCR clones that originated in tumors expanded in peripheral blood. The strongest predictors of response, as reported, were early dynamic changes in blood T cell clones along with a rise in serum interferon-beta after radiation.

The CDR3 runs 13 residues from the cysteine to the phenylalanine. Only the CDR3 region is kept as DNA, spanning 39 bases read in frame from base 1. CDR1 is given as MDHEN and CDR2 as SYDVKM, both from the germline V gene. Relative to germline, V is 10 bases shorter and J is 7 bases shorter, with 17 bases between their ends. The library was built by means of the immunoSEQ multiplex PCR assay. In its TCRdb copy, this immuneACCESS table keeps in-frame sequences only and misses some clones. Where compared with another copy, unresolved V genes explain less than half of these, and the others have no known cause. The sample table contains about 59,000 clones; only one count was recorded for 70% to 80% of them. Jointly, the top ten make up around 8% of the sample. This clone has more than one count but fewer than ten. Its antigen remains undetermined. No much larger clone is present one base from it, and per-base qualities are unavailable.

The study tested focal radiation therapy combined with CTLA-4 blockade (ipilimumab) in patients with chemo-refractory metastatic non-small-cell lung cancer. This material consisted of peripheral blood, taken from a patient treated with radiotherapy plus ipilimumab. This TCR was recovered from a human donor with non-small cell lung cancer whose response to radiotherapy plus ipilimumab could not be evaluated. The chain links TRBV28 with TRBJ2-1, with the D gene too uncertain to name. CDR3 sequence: CATDGWPENEQFF. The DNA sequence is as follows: TGTGCCACCGACGGGTGGCCTGAGAATGAGCAGTTCTTC.